These 4 T cell receptor beta chains were all obtained from the same sample, sequenced in a study of identifying expanded T cells in peripheral blood. Sequenced by immunoSEQ multiplex PCR; TCRdb stores in-frame clones only, minus some. The table lists about 94,000 clones, 88% of them singletons. The sequenced sample consisted of blood. Every receptor here comes from a person between 18 and 75 years old in good health.

The sample holds one count of this clone. This chain joins TRBV7-3 and TRBJ2-7; 8 positions match TRBD2. With 1 base clipped from V and 6 bases from J, the junction kept 5 bases outside the gene matches. From germline, CDR1 is SGHTA and CDR2 FQGTGA. This CDR3 contains 14 residues. CDR3 in amino acids: CASSLSGSGGEQYF. DNA for the CDR3: TGTGCCAGCAGCTTAAGCGGGAGCGGGGGCGAGCAGTACTTC.

This clone has more than one count but fewer than ten. The J gene is TRBJ2-7, the V gene TRBV5-4; D might be TRBD1 or TRBD2, each matching 6 bases. V lost 1 base and J 7 bases, leaving 9 bases between the germline ends. Germline V gives CDR1 SGHNT, CDR2 YYREEE (reference sequence). This CDR3 is built from 12 residues. The CDR3 protein is CASSLQGREQYF. The CDR3 DNA sequence: TGTGCCAGCAGCTTGCAGGGGAGGGAGCAGTACTTC.

The chain employs TRBV6-1 and TRBJ2-7; 10 bases fit TRBD1. CDR3 length: 18 residues. Germline V lookup: CDR1 MNHNS, CDR2 SASEGT. V dropped 3 bases and J dropped 2; count of bases not matched to a gene: 13. The CDR3 bases are TGTGCCAGCAGTGATGGGGTGAGACCCGGGACAGGGGCCTACGAGCAGTACTTC. Amino acid sequence: CASSDGVRPGTGAYEQYF.

The chain recombines TRBV9 with TRBJ2-2, with 7 nucleotides matching TRBD2. V lost 0 bases to trimming and J lost 5 bases; unmatched junction nucleotides: 1. The germline V gene has CDR1 SGDLS and CDR2 YYNGEE. The CDR3 has 14 residues. The CDR3 bases are TGTGCCAGCAGCGTAGGAGCGGGGACCGGGGAGCTGTTTTTT. Amino acid sequence: CASSVGAGTGELFF.